What follows are 17 T cell receptor beta chains derived from one specimen sequenced in a study of cytomegalovirus exposure and HLA in healthy donors (dated by TCRdb to about 2017). Libraries came from the immunoSEQ multiplex PCR assay. For the multiplex PCR, a mixture combining 60 forward primers for TCR Vbeta segments and 13 reverse primers for TCR Jbeta segments was used. TCRdb stores this immuneACCESS table with in-frame sequences only. Part of the clones is absent; in the studies checked, under half of the shortfall reflects unresolved V genes, and no reason is known for the rest. The table kept for this sample lists 100,000 to 150,000 clones. The top ten hold 2% to 2.5% of the sample. Input material: PBMCs. The receptors stem from a man aged 35 to 55 in good health and CMV-seronegative.

V gene TRBV9 combines with J gene TRBJ1-1; 7 positions match TRBD1. Germline CDR1 reads SGDLS; CDR2 reads YYNGEE. The CDR3 runs 15 residues. Germline trimming cut 3 bases from V and 1 base from J; bases unmatched to any gene: 6. CDR3 DNA sequence: TGTGCCAGCAGCGAGTCGGGACAGCCGAACACTGAAGCTTTCTTT. Translation gives CASSESGQPNTEAFF.

The rearrangement links TRBV25-1 to TRBJ1-4; 12 positions agree with TRBD1. The germline V gene encodes CDR1 MGHDK and CDR2 SYGVNS. The CDR3 spans 16 residues. V lost 3 bases, J lost 8 bases, and 7 bases stayed unmatched. CDR3 sequence reads: CASSDLGQGAGEKLFF. For the CDR3, the DNA is TGTGCCAGCAGTGACCTGGGACAGGGGGCTGGGGAAAAACTGTTTTTT. The whole variable domain, remainder taken from reference TRBV25-1 and TRBJ1-4, is EADIYQTPRYLVIGTGKKITLECSQTMGHDKMYWYQQDPGMELHLIHYSYGVNSTEKGDLSSESTVSRIRTEHFPLTLESARPSHTSQYLCASSDLGQGAGEKLFFGSGTQLSVL.

This sequence joins TRBV19 and TRBJ2-7; no clear D. The germline gives CDR1 LNHDA, CDR2 SQIVND (reference sequence). The CDR3 covers 13 residues. Trimming cost V 8 bases and J 4 bases, with 15 bases left between them. The CDR3 sequence: CASSSEMAYEQYF. The CDR3 bases are TGTGCCAGTTCCTCGGAGATGGCATACGAGCAGTACTTC.

This sequence joins TRBV27 and TRBJ2-3; 8 nucleotides match TRBD2. Germline trimming cut 6 bases from V and 3 bases from J; bases unmatched to any gene: 11. The germline CDR1 and CDR2 sequences are MNHEY and SMNVEV (reference sequence). The CDR3 spans 16 residues. The CDR3 DNA sequence: TGTGCCAGCAGCAGGAAGACTAGCGCGTGGACAGATACGCAGTATTTT. Its translation: CASSRKTSAWTDTQYF.

The genes are TRBV4-2 and TRBJ2-1; 8 bases map to TRBD2. J gave up 9 bases and V 0 bases, and 10 bases lay outside the gene matches. Germline V gene data show CDR1 as LGHNA and CDR2 as YNFKEQ. This CDR3 comprises 16 residues. DNA for the CDR3: TGTGCCAGCAGCCAAGACCACCAGCGGGAGACGGGTGAGCAGTTCTTC. Its translation is CASSQDHQRETGEQFF.

V is TRBV5-3 and J is TRBJ2-2; tentative D call: TRBD1 (6 bases). TRBV5-3 is marked as an open reading frame, function uncertain. This CDR3 is built from 14 residues. The V end was cut by 4 bases, the J end by 6 bases, with 13 bases between. The CDR3 DNA sequence: TGTGCCAGAAGCCCTACGACAGGACCCGGGGAGCTGTTTTTT. This encodes CARSPTTGPGELFF.

The chain carries TRBV6-1 and TRBJ2-3, with 13 bases lining up with TRBD2. Per the germline V gene, CDR1 is MNHNS and CDR2 is SASEGT. V was clipped by 8 bases and J by 4 bases; unmatched bases: 3. There are 14 residues in the CDR3. CDR3 nucleotide sequence: TGTGCCAGCTTGGGACTAGCGGGACCAGATACGCAGTATTTT. Protein: CASLGLAGPDTQYF.

The rearrangement links TRBV7-2 to TRBJ2-3; TRBD2 is a possible D gene (5 bases). V lost 0 bases to trimming and J lost 6 bases, with 16 bases between them. The CDR3 runs to 16 residues. Per the germline V gene, CDR1 is SGHTA and CDR2 is FQGNSA. CDR3 sequence (DNA): TGTGCCAGCAGCTTAGCAGCTAGCTTGATGCAGGATACGCAGTATTTT. Translated, it gives CASSLAASLMQDTQYF.

The rearrangement links TRBV11-2 to TRBJ2-5, with a possible D match to TRBD1 (5 bases). The CDR3 is made up of 12 amino acids. The V gene lost 2 bases and the J gene lost 4 bases, with 5 bases spanning the gap. In germline, CDR1 is SGHAT, CDR2 FQNNGV. The CDR3 protein is CASSLQGETQYF. The CDR3 nucleotides read TGTGCCAGCAGCTTACAGGGAGAGACCCAGTACTTC.

The V and J genes are TRBV11-3 and TRBJ1-1, with 9 positions matching TRBD1. The CDR3 has 15 amino acids. J was trimmed by 5 bases and V by 5 bases; bases with no gene match: 9. From germline, CDR1 is SGHNT and CDR2 YENEEA. CDR3 sequence reads: CASSLLQGAGTEAFF. The CDR3 nucleotides read TGTGCCAGCAGCCTCTTACAGGGGGCGGGTACTGAAGCTTTCTTT. The complete variable domain, with remaining parts taken from reference TRBV11-3 and TRBJ1-1, reads EAGVVQSPRYKIIEKKQPVAFWCNPISGHNTLYWYLQNLGQGPELLIRYENEEAVDDSQLPKDRFSAERLKGVDSTLKIQPAELGDSAVYLCASSLLQGAGTEAFFGQGTRLTVV.

The genes are TRBV9 and TRBJ1-1, with D possibly being TRBD1 (6 bases). Germline V gene data show CDR1 as SGDLS and CDR2 as YYNGEE. CDR3 length: 14 amino acids. Deletions cut 4 bases from V and 2 bases from J, with 12 bases between. The CDR3: CASSPRQENTEAFF. The CDR3 DNA sequence: TGTGCCAGCAGCCCCAGACAGGAAAACACTGAAGCTTTCTTT.

The rearrangement uses TRBV2 and TRBJ2-1; D possibly corresponds to TRBD1 (5 bases). V was shortened by 4 bases and J by 1 base, with 11 bases between the two germline ends. The CDR3 contains 15 residues. Germline CDR1 is SNHLY and CDR2 is FYNNEI. The CDR3 DNA follows: TGTGCCAGCAGTGTACAGGTGGGGTCCTACAATGAGCAGTTCTTC. This sequence encodes CASSVQVGSYNEQFF.

The rearrangement links TRBV5-3 to TRBJ2-5, with TRBD2 identical over 11 bases. TRBV5-3 counts as an open reading frame of uncertain function. The V and J ends lost 4 bases and 2 bases, in that order; junction bases with no gene match: 10. The CDR3 contains 17 residues. The CDR3: CARSLTRLAGPQETQYF. The CDR3 region has the DNA TGTGCCAGAAGCCTAACTCGACTAGCGGGACCTCAAGAGACCCAGTACTTC.

The rearrangement links TRBV7-9 to TRBJ1-1, with TRBD1 matching over 7 bases. The V segment lost 1 base and the J segment 1 base; nucleotides outside the gene matches: 0. The CDR3 loop spans 14 amino acids. Germline loops: CDR1 SEHNR, CDR2 FQNEAQ (reference sequence). In nucleotides, the CDR3 is TGTGCCAGCAGCTTAGACAGGGGGAACACTGAAGCTTTCTTT. This sequence encodes CASSLDRGNTEAFF. Complete variable domain (other parts from reference TRBV7-9 and TRBJ1-1): DTGVSQNPRHKITKRGQNVTFRCDPISEHNRLYWYRQTLGQGPEFLTYFQNEAQLEKSRLLSDRFSAERPKGSFSTLEIQRTEQGDSAMYLCASSLDRGNTEAFFGQGTRLTVV.

This sequence joins TRBV6-1 and TRBJ2-3; D possibly corresponds to TRBD2 (5 bases). The CDR3 consists of 13 residues. With 8 bases removed from V and 6 bases from J, the gap between germline ends came to 15 bases. Germline-derived CDR1 and CDR2 are MNHNS and SASEGT. In DNA form, the CDR3 reads TGTGCCAGCTCTTTAGGCGGGTCGGATACGCAGTATTTT. Protein product: CASSLGGSDTQYF.

The V gene is TRBV19, the J gene TRBJ1-1; tentative D call: TRBD1 (5 bases). Germline-derived CDR1 and CDR2 are LNHDA and SQIVND (reference sequence). Trimming cost V 5 bases and J 2 bases, with 18 bases left between them. The CDR3 sequence is 16 residues long. The CDR3 DNA reads TGTGCCAGTAGTTCCAGGTGGGGGGGACTTAACACTGAAGCTTTCTTT. Translated: CASSSRWGGLNTEAFF.

The V call is TRBV11-3, the J call TRBJ1-2; TRBD1 is a possible D gene (6 bases). CDR1 and CDR2 (germline): SGHNT, YENEEA. V was pared by 5 bases and J by 2 bases, with 12 bases between. This CDR3 is built from 14 residues. CDR3 residues: CASSIGGQNYGYTF. The CDR3 region has the DNA TGTGCCAGCAGCATCGGGGGGCAGAACTATGGCTACACCTTC.